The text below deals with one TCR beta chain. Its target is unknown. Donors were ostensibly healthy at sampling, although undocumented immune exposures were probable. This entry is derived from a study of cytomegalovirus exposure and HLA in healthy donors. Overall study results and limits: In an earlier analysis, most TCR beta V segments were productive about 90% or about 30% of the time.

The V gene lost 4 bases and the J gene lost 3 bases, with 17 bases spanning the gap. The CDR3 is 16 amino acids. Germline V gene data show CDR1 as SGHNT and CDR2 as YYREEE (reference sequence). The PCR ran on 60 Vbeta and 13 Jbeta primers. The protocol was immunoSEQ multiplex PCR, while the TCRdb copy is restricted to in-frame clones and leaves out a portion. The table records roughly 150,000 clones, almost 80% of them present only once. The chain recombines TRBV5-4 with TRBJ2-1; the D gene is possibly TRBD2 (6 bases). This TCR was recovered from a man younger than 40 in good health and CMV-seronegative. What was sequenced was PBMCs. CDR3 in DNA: TGTGCCAGCAGCAAGCCCGGGACTCTCGGCTACAATGAGCAGTTCTTC. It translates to CASSKPGTLGYNEQFF. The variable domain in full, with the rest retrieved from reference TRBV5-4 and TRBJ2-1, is ETGVTQSPTHLIKTRGQQVTLRCSSQSGHNTVSWYQQALGQGPQFIFQYYREEENGRGNFPPRFSGLQFPNYSSELNVNALELDDSALYLCASSKPGTLGYNEQFFGPGTRLTVL.